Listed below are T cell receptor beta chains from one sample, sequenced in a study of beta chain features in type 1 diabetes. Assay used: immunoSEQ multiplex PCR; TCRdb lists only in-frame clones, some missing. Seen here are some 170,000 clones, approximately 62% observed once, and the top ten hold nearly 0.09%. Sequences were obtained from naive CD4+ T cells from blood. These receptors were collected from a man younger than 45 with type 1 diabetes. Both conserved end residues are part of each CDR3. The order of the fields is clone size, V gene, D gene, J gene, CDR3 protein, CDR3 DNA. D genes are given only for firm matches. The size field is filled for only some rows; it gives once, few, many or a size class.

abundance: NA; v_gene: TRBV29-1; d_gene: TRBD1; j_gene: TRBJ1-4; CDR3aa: CSADRDEKLFF; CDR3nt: TGCAGCGCCGACAGGGATGAAAAACTGTTTTTT
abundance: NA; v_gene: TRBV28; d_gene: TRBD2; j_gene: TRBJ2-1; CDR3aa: CASSLPSRRGLAGQFF; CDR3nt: TGTGCCAGCAGTTTACCCTCCCGTAGGGGACTAGCGGGGCAGTTCTTC
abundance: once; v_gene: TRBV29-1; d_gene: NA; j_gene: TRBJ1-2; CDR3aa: CSVAVGADYGYTF; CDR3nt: TGCAGCGTTGCGGTAGGGGCAGACTATGGCTACACCTTC
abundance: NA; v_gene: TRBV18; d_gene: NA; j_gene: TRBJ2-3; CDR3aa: CASSPSTVSTDTQYF; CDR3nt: TGTGCCAGCTCCCCTTCCACAGTTAGCACAGATACGCAGTATTTT
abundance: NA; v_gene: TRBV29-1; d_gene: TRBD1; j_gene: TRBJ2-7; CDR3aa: CSERDRDAEQYF; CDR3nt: TGCAGCGAAAGAGACAGGGACGCCGAGCAGTACTTC
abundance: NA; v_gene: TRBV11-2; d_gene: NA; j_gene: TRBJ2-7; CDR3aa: CASSSLGNPHEQYF; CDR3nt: TGTGCCAGCAGCTCCCTCGGAAACCCCCACGAGCAGTACTTC
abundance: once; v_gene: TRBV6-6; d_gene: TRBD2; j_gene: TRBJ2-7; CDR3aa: CASSPGGFEQYF; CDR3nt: TGTGCCAGCAGCCCCGGGGGGTTCGAGCAGTACTTC
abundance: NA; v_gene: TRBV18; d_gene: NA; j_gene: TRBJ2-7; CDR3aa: CASSWTEGSYEQYF; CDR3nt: TGTGCCAGCTCCTGGACAGAAGGATCTTACGAGCAGTACTTC
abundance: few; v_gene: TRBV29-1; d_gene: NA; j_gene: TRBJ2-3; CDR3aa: CSVEDFRGGDTQYF; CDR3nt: TGCAGCGTTGAAGACTTCCGGGGAGGAGATACGCAGTATTTT
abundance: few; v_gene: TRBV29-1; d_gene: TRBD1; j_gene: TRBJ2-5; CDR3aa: CSVPTGGAETQYF; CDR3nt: TGCAGCGTCCCGACAGGGGGCGCAGAGACCCAGTACTTC
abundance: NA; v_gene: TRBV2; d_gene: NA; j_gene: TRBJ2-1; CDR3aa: CASLRDGGLNEQFF; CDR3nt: TGTGCCAGCCTCCGGGACGGAGGCCTTAATGAGCAGTTCTTC
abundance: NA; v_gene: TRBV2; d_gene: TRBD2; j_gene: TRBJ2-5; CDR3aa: CASSVASGSQETQYF; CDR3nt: TGTGCCAGCAGTGTAGCAAGCGGGAGTCAGGAGACCCAGTACTTC
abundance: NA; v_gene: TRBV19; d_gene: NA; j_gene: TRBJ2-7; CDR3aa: CASSFGNYEQYF; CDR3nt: TGTGCCAGTAGTTTCGGGAATTACGAGCAGTACTTC
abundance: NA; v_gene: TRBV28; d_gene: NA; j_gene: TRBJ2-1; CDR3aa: CASIPPLAATYNEQFF; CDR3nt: TGTGCCAGCATTCCTCCGTTAGCGGCCACCTACAATGAGCAGTTCTTC
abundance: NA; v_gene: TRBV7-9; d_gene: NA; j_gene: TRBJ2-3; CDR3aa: CASSLDTDTQYF; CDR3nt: TGTGCCAGCAGCTTAGACACAGATACGCAGTATTTT
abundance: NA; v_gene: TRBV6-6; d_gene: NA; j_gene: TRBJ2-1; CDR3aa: CASSYSTPKEQFF; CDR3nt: TGTGCCAGCAGTTACTCGACCCCCAAGGAGCAGTTCTTC
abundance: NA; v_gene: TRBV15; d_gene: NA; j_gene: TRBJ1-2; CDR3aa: CATSRDLLAAVYGYTF; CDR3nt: TGTGCCACCAGCAGAGACCTCCTGGCGGCGGTCTATGGCTACACCTTC
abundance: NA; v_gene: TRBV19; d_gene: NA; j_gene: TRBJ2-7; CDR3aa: CASSLQSSYEQYF; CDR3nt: TGTGCCAGTAGTCTCCAGAGCTCCTACGAGCAGTACTTC
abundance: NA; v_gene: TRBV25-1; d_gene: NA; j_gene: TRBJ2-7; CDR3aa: CASSEGMSPGAYEQYF; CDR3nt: TGTGCCAGCAGTGAAGGAATGTCCCCGGGAGCCTACGAGCAGTACTTC
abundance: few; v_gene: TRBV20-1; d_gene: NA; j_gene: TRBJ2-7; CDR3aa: CTWKGNEQYF; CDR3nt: TGCACTTGGAAAGGGAACGAGCAGTACTTC
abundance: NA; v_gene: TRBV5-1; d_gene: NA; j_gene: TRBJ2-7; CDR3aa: CASSPPEDSYEQYF; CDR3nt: TGCGCCAGCAGCCCGCCGGAAGACTCCTACGAGCAGTACTTC
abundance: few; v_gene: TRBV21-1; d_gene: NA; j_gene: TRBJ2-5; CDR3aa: CASSNGHTDQETQYF; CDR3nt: TGTGCCAGCAGCAATGGACACACAGACCAAGAGACCCAGTACTTC
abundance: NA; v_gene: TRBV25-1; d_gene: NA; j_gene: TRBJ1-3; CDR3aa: CASSEYGTAVNTIYF; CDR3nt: TGTGCCAGCAGTGAATACGGGACCGCTGTAAACACCATATATTTT
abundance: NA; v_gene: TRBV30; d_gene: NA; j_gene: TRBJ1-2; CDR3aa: CAWAGRLLYGYTF; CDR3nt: TGTGCCTGGGCCGGACGGCTTTTATATGGCTACACCTTC
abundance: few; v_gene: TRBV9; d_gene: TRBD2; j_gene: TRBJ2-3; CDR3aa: CASSVASGGYDTQYF; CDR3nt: TGTGCCAGCAGCGTCGCCAGCGGGGGTTATGATACGCAGTATTTT
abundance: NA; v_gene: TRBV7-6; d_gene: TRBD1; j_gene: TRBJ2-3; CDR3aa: CASSLAGTGTSTDTQYF; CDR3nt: TGTGCCAGCAGCTTAGCCGGGACAGGGACTAGCACAGATACGCAGTATTTT
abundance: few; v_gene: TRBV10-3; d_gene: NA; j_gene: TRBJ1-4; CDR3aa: CAISETGDEKLFF; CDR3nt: TGTGCCATCAGTGAAACAGGTGACGAAAAACTGTTTTTT
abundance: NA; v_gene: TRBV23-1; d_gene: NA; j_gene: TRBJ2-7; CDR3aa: CASSPIVGSTYEQYF; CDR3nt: TGCGCCAGCAGTCCTATCGTCGGCAGCACCTACGAGCAGTACTTC
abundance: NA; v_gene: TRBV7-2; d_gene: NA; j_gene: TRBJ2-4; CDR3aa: CASSYRDVQYF; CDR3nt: TGTGCCAGCAGCTACAGGGATGTTCAGTACTTC
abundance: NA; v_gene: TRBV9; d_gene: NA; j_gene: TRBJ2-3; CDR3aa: CASSTRAPTDTQYF; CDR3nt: TGTGCCAGCAGCACAAGAGCCCCCACAGATACGCAGTATTTT
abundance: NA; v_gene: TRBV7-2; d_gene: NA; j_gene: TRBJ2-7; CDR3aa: CASSLGAGPYEQYF; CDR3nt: TGTGCCAGCAGCTTAGGTGCGGGGCCGTACGAGCAGTACTTC
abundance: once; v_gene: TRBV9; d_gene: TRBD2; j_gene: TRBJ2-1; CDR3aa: CASSVGFSGGMNEQFF; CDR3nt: TGTGCCAGCAGCGTAGGATTTAGCGGGGGGATGAATGAGCAGTTCTTC
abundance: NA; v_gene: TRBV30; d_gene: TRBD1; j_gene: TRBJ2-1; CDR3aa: CAWSAPGQGDDEQFF; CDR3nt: TGTGCCTGGAGTGCACCGGGACAGGGGGACGATGAGCAGTTCTTC
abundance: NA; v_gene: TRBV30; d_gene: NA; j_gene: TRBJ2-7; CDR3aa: CARGTGTDDEQYF; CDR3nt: TGTGCCCGCGGGACCGGGACAGATGACGAGCAGTACTTC
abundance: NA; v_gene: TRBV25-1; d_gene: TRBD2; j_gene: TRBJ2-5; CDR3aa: CASSDGGGAGTTETQYF; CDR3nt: TGTGCCAGCAGTGATGGCGGGGGGGCCGGAACTACGGAGACCCAGTACTTC
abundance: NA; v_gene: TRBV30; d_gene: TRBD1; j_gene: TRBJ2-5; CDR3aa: CAWFGQGRETQYF; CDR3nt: TGTGCCTGGTTCGGACAGGGGAGGGAGACCCAGTACTTC
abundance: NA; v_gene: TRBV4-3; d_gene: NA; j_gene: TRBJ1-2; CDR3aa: CASSQATATNTNYGYTF; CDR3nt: TGCGCCAGCAGCCAAGCTACAGCGACCAATACGAACTATGGCTACACCTTC
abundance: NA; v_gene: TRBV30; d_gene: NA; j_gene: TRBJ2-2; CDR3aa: CAWNREDGGELFF; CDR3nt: TGTGCCTGGAACCGGGAAGACGGCGGGGAGCTGTTTTTT
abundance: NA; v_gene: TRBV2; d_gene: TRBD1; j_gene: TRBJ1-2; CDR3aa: CASKEGAFYGYTF; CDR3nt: TGTGCCAGCAAGGAGGGGGCCTTCTATGGCTACACCTTC
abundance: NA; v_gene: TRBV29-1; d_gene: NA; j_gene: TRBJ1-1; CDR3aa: CSVSDPRRGTEAFF; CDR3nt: TGCAGCGTTTCCGACCCCCGGCGCGGGACTGAAGCTTTCTTT
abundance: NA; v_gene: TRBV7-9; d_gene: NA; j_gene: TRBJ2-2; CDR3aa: CASSLVLTRANTGELFF; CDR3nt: TGTGCCAGCAGCTTAGTCCTGACAAGGGCGAACACCGGGGAGCTGTTTTTT
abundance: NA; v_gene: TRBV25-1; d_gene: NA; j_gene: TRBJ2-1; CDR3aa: CASKRGPQDEQFF; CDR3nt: TGTGCCAGCAAACGCGGCCCACAGGATGAGCAGTTCTTC
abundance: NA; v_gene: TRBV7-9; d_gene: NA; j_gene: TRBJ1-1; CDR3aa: CALKRVDTEAFF; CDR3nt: TGTGCCCTAAAGAGGGTTGACACTGAAGCTTTCTTT
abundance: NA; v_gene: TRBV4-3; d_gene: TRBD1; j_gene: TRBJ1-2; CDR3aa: CASSQDRNYGYTF; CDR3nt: TGCGCCAGCAGCCAGGACAGGAACTATGGCTACACCTTC
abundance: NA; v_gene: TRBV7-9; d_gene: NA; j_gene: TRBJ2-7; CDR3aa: CASTLRGEGSYEQYF; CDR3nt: TGTGCCAGCACCTTGAGGGGAGAGGGATCCTACGAGCAGTACTTC
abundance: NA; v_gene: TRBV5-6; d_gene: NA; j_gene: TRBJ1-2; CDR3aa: CASSVNPYGYTF; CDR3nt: TGTGCCAGCAGCGTGAACCCCTATGGCTACACCTTC
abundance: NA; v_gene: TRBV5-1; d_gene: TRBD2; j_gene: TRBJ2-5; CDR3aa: CASSSGLVREETQYF; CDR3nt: TGCGCCAGCAGCTCAGGACTAGTTCGCGAAGAGACCCAGTACTTC
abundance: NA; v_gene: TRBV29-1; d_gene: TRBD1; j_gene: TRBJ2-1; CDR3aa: CSGIRDRGYNEQFF; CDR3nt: TGCAGCGGGATCCGGGACAGAGGATACAATGAGCAGTTCTTC
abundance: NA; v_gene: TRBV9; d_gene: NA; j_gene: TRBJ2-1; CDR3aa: CASSVGLAESSYNEQFF; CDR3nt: TGTGCCAGCAGCGTAGGTTTGGCGGAGAGCTCCTACAATGAGCAGTTCTTC
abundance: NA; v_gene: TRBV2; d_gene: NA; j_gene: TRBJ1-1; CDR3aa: CASSPGHGGNTEAFF; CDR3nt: TGTGCCAGCAGTCCGGGCCACGGAGGGAACACTGAAGCTTTCTTT
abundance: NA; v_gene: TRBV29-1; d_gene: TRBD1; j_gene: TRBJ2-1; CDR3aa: CSVLPGTGEDEQFF; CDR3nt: TGCAGCGTCCTGCCCGGGACAGGGGAGGATGAGCAGTTCTTC
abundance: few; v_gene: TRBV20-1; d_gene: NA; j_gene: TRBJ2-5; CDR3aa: CSAAEETQYF; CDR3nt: TGCAGTGCCGCCGAGGAGACCCAGTACTTC
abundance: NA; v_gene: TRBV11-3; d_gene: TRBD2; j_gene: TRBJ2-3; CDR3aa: CASSFKLAGSTDTQYF; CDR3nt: TGTGCCAGCAGCTTCAAACTAGCGGGGAGCACAGATACGCAGTATTTT
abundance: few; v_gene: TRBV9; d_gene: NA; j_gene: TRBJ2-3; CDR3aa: CASSVRGSTDTQYF; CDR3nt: TGTGCCAGCAGCGTACGGGGTAGCACAGATACGCAGTATTTT
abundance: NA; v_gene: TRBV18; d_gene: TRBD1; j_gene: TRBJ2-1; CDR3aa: CASSPPSTGDEQFF; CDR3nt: TGTGCCAGCTCACCACCGTCAACAGGGGATGAGCAGTTCTTC
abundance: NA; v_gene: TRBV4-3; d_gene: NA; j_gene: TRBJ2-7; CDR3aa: CASSQDLSGAYEQYF; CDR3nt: TGCGCCAGCAGCCAAGATCTCTCGGGGGCATACGAGCAGTACTTC
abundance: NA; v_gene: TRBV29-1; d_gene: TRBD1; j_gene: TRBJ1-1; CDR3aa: CSVEGTGATEAFF; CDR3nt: TGCAGCGTTGAAGGGACAGGGGCCACTGAAGCTTTCTTT
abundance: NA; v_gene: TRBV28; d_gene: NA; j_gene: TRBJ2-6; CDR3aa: CASKISGANVLTF; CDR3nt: TGTGCCAGCAAGATCTCTGGGGCCAACGTCCTGACTTTC